This T cell receptor beta chain originates from a study of blood T cell repertoires in COVID-19. Looking at the study overall: The United States, Italy and Spain supplied acute and convalescent COVID-19 samples. Sources were T cells, B-cell-depleted T cells, or PBMCs; the material itself was cDNA or gDNA.

In the original workflow: Estimated nucleated cell counts came from reference gene primer amplification. The repertoire was sequenced with immunoSEQ multiplex PCR; TCRdb's copy has only in-frame clones and lacks some. V, J and clone size are those of that table, while D and trimming were read from the DNA. This sample carries 95,000 to 150,000 clones, around nine tenths of them seen once, and the ten largest clones take less than 2%. The CDR3 contains 14 residues. Unmatched junction bases numbered 0, after V lost 1 base and J lost 8 bases. Looked up from germline, CDR1 is SEHNR and CDR2 is FQNEAQ (reference sequence).

The sequenced sample consisted of peripheral blood. The rearrangement uses TRBV7-9 and TRBJ1-6; 9 bases line up with TRBD1. The receptor comes from a human donor in a cohort sampled during active COVID-19. This chain's CDR3 is CASSLGTGDSPLHF. The CDR3 nucleotides are TGTGCCAGCAGCTTAGGGACAGGGGATTCACCCCTCCACTTT.